Listed below are T cell receptor beta chains from one sample, sequenced in a study of control samples from healthy donors and cancer patients. Libraries were prepared by immunoSEQ multiplex PCR; TCRdb keeps only in-frame clonotypes and omits some of them. In the table there are some 130,000 clones, roughly 92% of which are singletons. The material sequenced was blood. These receptors were taken from a man between 18 and 29 years old in good health. CDR3s include the opening cysteine and the closing phenylalanine or tryptophan. The D gene is left open where the match is weak. Clone size appears in some rows only: once, few, many, or a class for an expanded clone.

D gene,clone size,J gene,V gene,CDR3 DNA,CDR3 protein
TRBD1,.,TRBJ1-1,TRBV7-9,TGTGCCAGCAGCGAACACAGGGGTTTGAACACTGAAGCTTTCTTT,CASSEHRGLNTEAFF
.,few,TRBJ1-1,TRBV15,TGTGCCACCAGCAGAGATCTGACCGCTGAAGCTTTCTTT,CATSRDLTAEAFF
.,once,TRBJ1-4,TRBV4-2,TGTGCCAGCAGCCACGACCGAGACGGAGAAAAACTGTTTTTT,CASSHDRDGEKLFF
.,.,TRBJ1-6,TRBV12-3/TRBV12-4,TGTGCCAGCAGTGGGGAGGCTTCACCCCTCCACTTT,CASSGEASPLHF
TRBD1,.,TRBJ1-1,TRBV3-1/TRBV3-2,TGTGCCAGCAGCCAGACAGGGACTGAAGCTTTCTTT,CASSQTGTEAFF
TRBD1,few,TRBJ1-2,TRBV2,TGTGCCAGCAGGAAGCAAGTTACAGGGGCCCGTGGCTACACCTTC,CASRKQVTGARGYTF
TRBD1,.,TRBJ1-6,TRBV5-1,TGCGCCAGCAGCAGGGGACAGGGGAATTCACCCCTCCACTTT,CASSRGQGNSPLHF
.,.,TRBJ2-2,TRBV6-5,TGTGCCAGCACTAACACCGGGGAGCTGTTTTTT,CASTNTGELFF
.,.,TRBJ2-1,TRBV30,TGTGCCTGGACCCTTCTCGGCAGTAGCTCCTACAATGAGCAGTTCTTC,CAWTLLGSSSYNEQFF
.,.,TRBJ2-1,TRBV5-5,TGTGCCAGCAGCCTAGTCGGGGGGCTCTACAATGAGCAGTTCTTC,CASSLVGGLYNEQFF
TRBD1,.,TRBJ1-2,TRBV27,TGTGCCAGCAGTTTATCGGGACAGTCCTATGGCTACACCTTC,CASSLSGQSYGYTF
.,.,TRBJ1-2,TRBV5-1,TGCGCCAGCAGGGAGGACCAACTAAGCTATGGCTACACCTTC,CASREDQLSYGYTF
.,few,TRBJ1-1,TRBV5-5,TGTGCCAGCAGCCCGACACCCCTGAACACTGAAGCTTTCTTT,CASSPTPLNTEAFF
.,.,TRBJ2-2,TRBV5-1,TGCGCCAGCAGCTTGGGGGCAGGGGGGGCCGGGGAGCTGTTTTTT,CASSLGAGGAGELFF
TRBD1,.,TRBJ1-2,TRBV14,TGTGCCAGCAGCCAAGCGACAGGGAATGGCTACACCTTC,CASSQATGNGYTF
.,.,TRBJ2-3,TRBV6-6,TGTGCCAGCAGTTTATCCACAGATACGCAGTATTTT,CASSLSTDTQYF
.,.,TRBJ2-7,TRBV2,TGTGCCAGTCGGACGTCCGGCACCTACGAGCAGTACTTC,CASRTSGTYEQYF
TRBD1,.,TRBJ1-4,TRBV15,TGTGCCACCAGCTCCAGGGGGGCGGCTAATGAAAAACTGTTTTTT,CATSSRGAANEKLFF
.,.,TRBJ1-1,TRBV5-5,TGTGCCAGCAGACGCGGTAGGGGCGCCACTGAAGCTTTCTTT,CASRRGRGATEAFF
.,.,TRBJ1-1,TRBV23-1,TGCGCCAGCACCTCGGACCACCGATGGATTGAAGCTTTCTTT,CASTSDHRWIEAFF
.,once,TRBJ2-2,TRBV19,TGTGCCAGTAGAGCCCGGGACATTTACACCGGGGAGCTGTTTTTT,CASRARDIYTGELFF
.,.,TRBJ1-2,TRBV19,TGTGCCAGTAGTGGAACCACAGCGATCTATGGCTACACCTTC,CASSGTTAIYGYTF
.,.,TRBJ2-1,TRBV5-1,TGCGCCAGCAGCTTGTCGTCCAACAATGAGCAGTTCTTC,CASSLSSNNEQFF
TRBD1,.,TRBJ2-7,TRBV7-9,TGTGCCAGCAGCTTGTCCGGGACAGGGGCCCACGAGCAGTACTTC,CASSLSGTGAHEQYF
.,.,TRBJ2-2,TRBV7-9,TGTGCCACGGGATGGGGGGCGAACACCGGGGAGCTGTTTTTT,CATGWGANTGELFF
TRBD1,.,TRBJ1-4,TRBV19,TGTGCCAGTAGTATCCGGCGGACAGGGGGTTATGAAAAACTGTTTTTT,CASSIRRTGGYEKLFF
.,.,TRBJ1-2,TRBV10-1,TGCGCCAGCAGTGAGTCGGGACAAGTCCGTGGCTACACCTTC,CASSESGQVRGYTF